This T cell receptor beta chain is from a study of blood T cell repertoires in COVID-19. Trimming at V came to 1 base and at J to 4 bases, leaving 5 bases not matched to a gene. In germline, CDR1 is KGHSH, CDR2 LQKENI. The CDR3 runs 17 residues. This table comes from immunoSEQ multiplex PCR, and its TCRdb copy is limited to in-frame clones, with some not included. The table has fewer than 35,000 clones, about 85% seen once; the top ten hold about 26%. The sample holds one count of this clone. The clonotype comes from a woman older than 75 with active or convalescent COVID-19. The chain uses TRBV18 and TRBJ2-1, with TRBD2 matching over 12 bases. Sequenced sample: peripheral blood. The chain's CDR3 is CASSPQGLAGTYNEQFF. CDR3 nucleotides: TGTGCCAGCTCACCACAAGGACTAGCGGGGACTTACAATGAGCAGTTCTTC.